These 23 T cell receptor beta chains were sequenced from one sample in a study of blood T cell repertoires in COVID-19. TCRdb's copy holds only in-frame clones and misses some; the assay was immunoSEQ multiplex PCR. The sample holds 200,000 to 250,000 clones; 90% are singletons and the top ten take approximately 16%. Sequencing was performed on PBMCs or T cells enriched from blood (not recorded which). The receptors stem from a man aged 30-40 years who had been exposed to COVID-19.

The V and J genes are TRBV5-1 and TRBJ1-2; 8 nucleotides line up with TRBD1. Germline CDR1 SGHRS, CDR2 YFSETQ. V lost 3 bases to trimming and J lost 7 bases; unmatched junction nucleotides: 5. The length of the CDR3 is 13 residues. The CDR3 sequence: CASSSTGELGYTF. CDR3 DNA sequence: TGCGCCAGCAGCTCGACAGGGGAACTTGGCTACACCTTC.

The chain uses TRBV2 and TRBJ2-3, with D perhaps matching TRBD2 (6 bases). V lost 10 bases and J lost 2, with 19 bases in between. This CDR3 has 15 amino acids. CDR1 is SNHLY and CDR2 is FYNNEI in the germline V gene. In DNA, the CDR3 is TGTGCCACCCGGGGGACTTCCTTTTTCACAGATACGCAGTATTTT. Its protein product is CATRGTSFFTDTQYF.

This clone was recorded once. The chain joins TRBV19 to TRBJ1-5; no clear D. The V end was cut by 3 bases, the J end by 6 bases, with 6 bases between. The CDR3 is made up of 12 amino acids. CDR1 is LNHDA, CDR2 SQIVND, per germline (reference sequence). CDR3: CASSIQVQPQHF. Here the CDR3 DNA reads TGTGCCAGTAGTATTCAGGTTCAGCCCCAGCATTTT.

The chain carries TRBV11-2 and TRBJ2-2; 11 bases align to TRBD1. CDR1 and CDR2 from the germline V gene are SGHAT and FQNNGV. The CDR3 extends over 15 amino acids. V shed 4 bases, J shed 6 bases, and the junction held 4 bases outside the gene matches. CDR3 in amino acids: CASSWDRGSAGELFF. In DNA form, the CDR3 reads TGTGCCAGCAGCTGGGACAGGGGGAGTGCCGGGGAGCTGTTTTTT.

V usage is TRBV3-1 (or the pseudogene TRBV3-2) and J usage is TRBJ2-2; 11 bases fit TRBD1. Per germline, CDR1 LGHDT and CDR2 YNNKEL (reference sequence). The CDR3 is 18 amino acids. V was pared by 3 bases and J by 6 bases, with 12 bases of the junction left unmatched. The CDR3 nucleotides read TGTGCCAGCAGCCACCGATTAGGGACAGGGGGAAGGGCCGGGGAGCTGTTTTTT. Its translation is CASSHRLGTGGRAGELFF.

The chain couples TRBV4-2 to TRBJ1-1; 7 bases map to TRBD1. The CDR3 spans 15 residues. The junction had 6 bases not matched to a gene; V was cut back by 5 bases and J by 0 bases. CDR1 is LGHNA and CDR2 is YNFKEQ in the germline V gene. CDR3 DNA: TGTGCCAGCAGCATTGGACAGGCAGTGAACACTGAAGCTTTCTTT. Translation gives CASSIGQAVNTEAFF.

This clone was seen a single time. This chain uses TRBV7-9 with TRBJ2-5; 12 bases fit TRBD2. The germline gives CDR1 SEHNR, CDR2 FQNEAQ (reference sequence). After removal of 5 bases from V and 5 bases from J, the junction contained 9 bases not matched to a gene. This CDR3 has 16 residues. The CDR3 DNA follows: TGTGCCAGCAGCCTTCAGCTTGGACTAGCGGGGGAGACCCAGTACTTC. It encodes CASSLQLGLAGETQYF.

This chain links TRBV3-1 (or the pseudogene TRBV3-2) with TRBJ2-3, with 16 bases aligning to TRBD2. With V trimmed by 4 bases and J by 2 bases, 3 bases remained unmatched. The V gene's germline CDR1 is LGHDT and CDR2 YNNKEL (reference sequence). The CDR3 is 17 residues long. This CDR3 is CASSLGLAGGNTDTQYF. CDR3 nucleotide sequence: TGTGCCAGCAGCCTGGGACTAGCGGGGGGGAACACAGATACGCAGTATTTT.

The chain couples TRBV12-5 to TRBJ2-1; 8 bases are a match to TRBD2. V lost 8 bases, J lost 2 bases, and 8 bases stayed unmatched. In germline, CDR1 is LGHNT, CDR2 FRNRAP. This CDR3 is built from 15 residues. Written as DNA, the CDR3 is TGTGCTAGTAAGGGGCGGGGGGACACCTACAATGAGCAGTTCTTC. Its translation is CASKGRGDTYNEQFF.

V is TRBV7-3 and J is TRBJ2-1, with 8 bases aligning to TRBD2. V shed 5 bases, J shed 7 bases, and the junction held 10 bases outside the gene matches. Germline CDR1 SGHTA, CDR2 FQGTGA. CDR3 size: 15 residues. The CDR3 is CASSLRASGGNEQFF. The CDR3 DNA is TGTGCCAGCAGCCTCCGGGCCTCGGGGGGGAATGAGCAGTTCTTC.

The genes are TRBV2 and TRBJ1-5; no clear D. Germline CDR1 SNHLY, CDR2 FYNNEI. This CDR3 has 12 residues. V was clipped by 6 bases and J by 9 bases, with 12 bases between them. Here the CDR3 reads CASSLSRWPQHF. Here the CDR3 DNA reads TGTGCCAGCAGCCTCTCTAGGTGGCCCCAGCATTTT.

The chain links TRBV28 to TRBJ1-1; possibly TRBD1 for D (5 bases). The ends were cut back, 8 bases at V and 4 bases at J, with 14 bases in the middle. Germline assignment: CDR1 MDHEN and CDR2 SYDVKM. This CDR3 has 13 residues. The CDR3 coding sequence is TGTGCCAGCGGAAGGGGCTCGGTCACTGAAGCTTTCTTT. As protein: CASGRGSVTEAFF.

The V and J genes are TRBV6-5 and TRBJ2-7; 8 bases are a match to TRBD2. Unmatched junction bases numbered 13, after V lost 8 bases and J lost 7 bases. CDR1 and CDR2 from the germline V gene are MNHEY and SVGAGI. The CDR3 runs to 14 residues. The CDR3 region is CASYAPGGGREQYF. In nucleotides, the CDR3 is TGTGCCAGCTATGCCCCTGGCGGGGGGAGGGAGCAGTACTTC.

The genes are TRBV3-1 (or the pseudogene TRBV3-2) and TRBJ2-2; D remains ambiguous. The CDR3 has 15 amino acids. Germline-derived CDR1 and CDR2 are LGHDT and YNNKEL (reference sequence). With 4 bases removed from V and 5 bases from J, the gap between germline ends came to 14 bases. The CDR3 coding sequence is TGTGCCAGCAGCCCACATTCAACCGGGACCGGGGAGCTGTTTTTT. As protein: CASSPHSTGTGELFF.

The chain recombines TRBV19 with TRBJ1-3; D unresolved. Trimming pared 0 bases from V and 2 bases from J, leaving 8 bases between. Germline assignment: CDR1 LNHDA and CDR2 SQIVND (reference sequence). The CDR3 has 15 residues. The CDR3 reads CASSIEAGTGNTIYF. CDR3 in DNA: TGTGCCAGTAGTATAGAAGCGGGAACTGGAAACACCATATATTTT.

The V and J genes are TRBV11-2 and TRBJ1-1; TRBD1 agrees at 7 bases. V shed 3 bases, J shed 1 base, and the junction held 2 bases outside the gene matches. This CDR3 is built from 14 residues. Germline assignment: CDR1 SGHAT and CDR2 FQNNGV. The CDR3 spells CASSFGTANTEAFF. The CDR3 DNA reads as TGTGCCAGCAGCTTTGGGACAGCGAACACTGAAGCTTTCTTT.

The table lists this clone with a count of one. V gene TRBV5-6 combines with J gene TRBJ1-4, with 7 nucleotides matching TRBD1. The junction had 8 bases not matched to a gene; V was cut back by 2 bases and J by 4 bases. CDR3 length: 16 amino acids. CDR1 is SGHDT and CDR2 is YYEEEE in the germline V gene. The CDR3 bases are TGTGCCAGCAGCTTTCGGGGGACAGCCTTTAATGAAAAACTGTTTTTT. Protein sequence: CASSFRGTAFNEKLFF.

The rearrangement uses TRBV3-1 (or the pseudogene TRBV3-2) and TRBJ1-1; no reliable D call. V was shortened by 0 bases and J by 4 bases, with 9 bases between the two germline ends. Germline V lookup: CDR1 LGHDT, CDR2 YNNKEL (reference sequence). The CDR3 has 14 residues. The CDR3 sequence: CASSQDWGGTEAFF. As DNA, the CDR3 is TGTGCCAGCAGCCAAGATTGGGGAGGCACTGAAGCTTTCTTT.

A single count supports this clone. The V and J genes are TRBV19 and TRBJ1-5; no reliable D call. The ends were cut back, 5 bases at V and 5 bases at J, with 10 bases in the middle. The germline CDR1 and CDR2 sequences are LNHDA and SQIVND (reference sequence). CDR3 size: 13 residues. The CDR3 DNA sequence: TGTGCCAGTAGTGAACAGCCAGATCAGCCCCAGCATTTT. The encoded protein is CASSEQPDQPQHF.

The chain carries TRBV5-4 and TRBJ1-5; TRBD1 matches 10 bases. Trimming at V came to 4 bases and at J to 2 bases, leaving 3 bases not matched to a gene. The CDR3 extends over 15 amino acids. CDR1 is SGHNT, CDR2 YYREEE, per germline (reference sequence). The CDR3 DNA reads TGTGCCAGCAGCCCGGGACAGGGGCGCAATCAGCCCCAGCATTTT. Protein product: CASSPGQGRNQPQHF.

The chain is built from TRBV7-9 and TRBJ1-6; perhaps TRBD1 as D (5 bases). V lost 3 bases to trimming and J lost 9 bases, with 21 bases between them. This CDR3 region has 17 residues. CDR1 and CDR2 (germline): SEHNR, FQNEAQ (reference sequence). CDR3 amino acids: CASSLGGGDRKRSPLHF. The CDR3 DNA reads TGTGCCAGCAGCTTGGGGGGAGGTGACCGAAAGCGTTCACCCCTCCACTTT.

In this sample, this clone turned up once. The gene calls are TRBV4-1 and TRBJ2-3; 8 bases are a match to TRBD2. This CDR3 is 16 amino acids long. Trimming cost V 0 bases and J 4 bases; bases outside gene matches: 6. Looked up from germline, CDR1 is MGHRA and CDR2 is YSYEKL. Here the CDR3 reads CASSQEPSGFSDTQYF. In DNA form, the CDR3 reads TGCGCCAGCAGCCAAGAACCTAGCGGGTTCTCAGATACGCAGTATTTT.

The rearrangement joins TRBV4-2 to TRBJ1-3; D is uncertain. Germline CDR1 reads LGHNA; CDR2 reads YNFKEQ. V lost 0 bases to trimming and J lost 4 bases, with 4 bases between them. This CDR3 is built from 13 residues. CDR3 in amino acids: CASSQELGNTIYF. The CDR3 nucleotides are TGTGCCAGCAGCCAAGAACTAGGAAACACCATATATTTT.